This TCR beta chain was retrieved from a study of shared clonotypes between healthy human individuals. This table comes from immunoSEQ multiplex PCR, and its TCRdb copy is limited to in-frame clones, with some not included. The repertoire holds roughly 170,000 clones, with 65% to 70% as singletons. The study separated CD4+ cells into CD45RA+ naive and CD45RA-negative memory subsets. Germline assignment: CDR1 MGHRA and CDR2 YSYEKL. V was shortened by 5 bases and J by 3 bases, with 16 bases between the two germline ends. CDR3 length equals 15 residues. The chain recombines TRBV4-1 with TRBJ1-1; a weak D match, TRBD1 (5 bases). The source material was memory CD4+ T cells sorted from blood. The sample's subset: CD45RA-negative fraction. The clonotype was recovered from a man aged 25-45 years in good health. CDR3 coding DNA: TGCGCCAGCAGCTACCGTTCGAGGGGAGACACTGAAGCTTTCTTT. It specifies CASSYRSRGDTEAFF.